The 23 T cell receptor beta chains given below trace back to one sample, sequenced in a study of T cells in Graves' hyperthyroidism and ophthalmopathy. Amplification yielded TCR beta CDR3 regions, with RNA transcripts as the source. A set of HTBI primers served as the primers for a first-round RT-PCR of the TCR CDR3. TCRdb reprocessed the multiplex PCR reads via MiXCR and lists one record per CDR3 protein. The repertoire holds hundreds of thousands of distinct CDR3 sequences, with about 15% as singletons. The source material was blood. These receptors all come from a woman aged 60-75 years with Graves' ophthalmopathy.

This clonotype was counted many times. The rearrangement links TRBV3-1 to TRBJ2-1; 8 bases match TRBD2. CDR1 is LGHDT and CDR2 is YNNKEL in the germline V gene (reference sequence). After removal of 5 bases from V and 9 bases from J, the junction contained 12 bases not matched to a gene. This CDR3 has 15 residues. DNA of the CDR3: TGTGCCAGCAGCTTCCGACAGGCCCGGGAGGGTGAGCAGTTCTTC. This gives the protein CASSFRQAREGEQFF.

This clonotype has a count of ten or more. V gene TRBV28 combines with J gene TRBJ2-7; 9 bases match TRBD2. The V segment lost 6 bases and the J segment 7 bases; nucleotides outside the gene matches: 16. The length of the CDR3 is 16 residues. Germline values: CDR1 MDHEN, CDR2 SYDVKM. CDR3: CASSPAGGRASREQYF. The CDR3 DNA is TGTGCCAGCAGCCCTGCCGGCGGGAGGGCCAGTCGGGAGCAGTACTTC.

This clonotype was found many times. The rearrangement links TRBV27 to TRBJ2-1, with D maybe TRBD2 (6 bases). CDR1 MNHEY and CDR2 SMNVEV come from the germline V gene (reference sequence). Trimming stripped 0 bases from V and 9 bases from J, with 9 bases between. The CDR3 runs to 13 residues. The CDR3 DNA follows: TGTGCCAGCAGTTTATCTTGGGAGGCTGAGCAGTTCTTC. It codes for CASSLSWEAEQFF.

This clonotype was counted many times. The V and J genes are TRBV3-1 and TRBJ1-3; 7 bases are a match to TRBD1. In germline, CDR1 is LGHDT, CDR2 YNNKEL (reference sequence). This CDR3 spans 16 amino acids. Trimming took 1 base from V and 7 from J; bases not matched to a gene: 10. CDR3 DNA sequence: TGTGCCAGCAGCCAAGGGGACAGATATTTTGGGAACACCATATATTTT. Protein sequence: CASSQGDRYFGNTIYF.

This chain links TRBV29-1 with TRBJ2-1; D tentatively reads TRBD1 or TRBD2 (5 bases each). Per the germline V gene, CDR1 is SQVTM and CDR2 is ANQGSEA. The CDR3 consists of 12 residues. V gave up 4 bases and J gave up 7 bases, with 11 bases separating them. The CDR3 DNA follows: TGCAGCGTTGGGGACGGTATTAATGAGCAGTTCTTC. It translates to CSVGDGINEQFF.

This clonotype appeared many times. J is TRBJ1-5 and V is TRBV30; 9 bases are shared with TRBD1. Trimming removed 1 base from V and 6 bases from J; junction bases left unmatched: 4. CDR1 and CDR2 (germline): GTSNPN, SVGIG (reference sequence). This CDR3 comprises 14 residues. The chain's CDR3 is CAWSEGQGGQPQHF. The CDR3, as DNA: TGTGCCTGGAGTGAGGGACAGGGCGGTCAGCCCCAGCATTTT.

The rearrangement links TRBV7-3 to TRBJ1-3; no firm D call. This CDR3 has 14 residues. Trimming left V 5 bases short and J 0 bases short, with 8 bases between. Germline V lookup: CDR1 SGHTA, CDR2 FQGTGA. Written as DNA, the CDR3 is TGTGCCAGCAGCCCCGGGAACTCTGGAAACACCATATATTTT. Its protein product is CASSPGNSGNTIYF. Drawing the rest from reference TRBV7-3 and TRBJ1-3, the complete variable domain is GAGVSQTPSNKVTEKGKYVELRCDPISGHTALYWYRQSLGQGPEFLIYFQGTGAADDSGLPNDRFFAVRPEGSVSTLKIQRTERGDSAVYLCASSPGNSGNTIYFGEGSWLTVV.

The rearrangement uses TRBV6-1 and TRBJ2-7, with D hard to call. The CDR3 contains 14 residues. V lost 6 bases to trimming and J lost 6 bases, with 18 bases between them. Germline V gives CDR1 MNHNS, CDR2 SASEGT. The CDR3 nucleotides read TGTGCCAGCAGACTCTCTGGGTGGGAATCCGAGCAGTACTTC. Protein: CASRLSGWESEQYF.

V is TRBV7-8 and J is TRBJ1-1; TRBD1 aligns across 7 bases. The CDR3 consists of 16 residues. The germline V gene has CDR1 SGHVS and CDR2 FQNEAQ. Trimming removed 4 bases from V and 0 bases from J; junction bases left unmatched: 8. Written as DNA, the CDR3 is TGTGCCAGCAGCTACCTGACAGGGCTTGTGAACACTGAAGCTTTCTTT. Translated, it gives CASSYLTGLVNTEAFF.

This clonotype was found a few times. V gene TRBV14 combines with J gene TRBJ2-3; 15 nucleotides line up with TRBD2. The CDR3 runs 19 residues. The V segment lost 4 bases and the J segment 0 bases; nucleotides outside the gene matches: 8. Germline loops: CDR1 SGHDN, CDR2 FVKESK. The CDR3 nucleotides read TGTGCCAGCAGCCCCTATGGGACTAGCGGGAGGCTAAGCACAGATACGCAGTATTTT. Translation gives CASSPYGTSGRLSTDTQYF. The full variable domain, rest sourced from reference TRBV14 and TRBJ2-3, is EAGVTQFPSHSVIEKGQTVTLRCDPISGHDNLYWYRRVMGKEIKFLLHFVKESKQDESGMPNNRFLAERTGGTYSTLKVQPAELEDSGVYFCASSPYGTSGRLSTDTQYFGPGTRLTVL.

This clonotype was counted many times. The rearrangement uses TRBV7-9 and TRBJ2-7; D gene uncertain. The CDR3 contains 14 residues. Germline V gene lookup returns CDR1 SEHNR and CDR2 FQNEAQ (reference sequence). V shed 1 base and J shed 6 bases, with 13 bases lying between them. CDR3 in DNA: TGTGCCAGCAGCTTAGAATCCCTCTTCGCCGAGCAGTACTTC. Its translation: CASSLESLFAEQYF.

The chain uses TRBV12-3 or TRBV12-4 and TRBJ2-1; TRBD1 matches at 7 bases. CDR3 length equals 13 residues. After removal of 6 bases from V and 12 bases from J, the junction contained 11 bases not matched to a gene. CDR3 sequence (DNA): TGTGCCAGCAGCCGGGACCAGGGGGTCGTGCAGTTCTTC. It yields the protein CASSRDQGVVQFF.

This clonotype turned up a few times. Here the CDR3 DNA reads TGTGCCAGCAGTTCCGGGACAGGGGGCAGAAAGCCCCAGCATTTT. Translation: CASSSGTGGRKPQHF. The genes are TRBV28 and TRBJ1-5, with TRBD1 matching 12 bases. Germline CDR1 is MDHEN and CDR2 is SYDVKM. V was pared by 4 bases and J by 8 bases, with 6 bases of the junction left unmatched. The CDR3 consists of 15 residues.

This clonotype came up many times. The chain links TRBV28 to TRBJ2-1; 11 positions match TRBD2. The CDR3 spans 17 residues. Per the germline V gene, CDR1 is MDHEN and CDR2 is SYDVKM. Trimming took 1 base from V and 4 from J; bases not matched to a gene: 6. Written as DNA, the CDR3 is TGTGCCAGCAGTTTATTAGAGTTAGCGGGAGGGTACAATGAGCAGTTCTTC. Its translation: CASSLLELAGGYNEQFF.

This clonotype came up a few times. The chain links TRBV18 to TRBJ1-1, with TRBD1 identical over 9 bases. After removal of 0 bases from V and 0 bases from J, the junction contained 2 bases not matched to a gene. Per the germline V gene, CDR1 is KGHSH and CDR2 is LQKENI. The CDR3 is 16 residues long. This CDR3 is CASSPPTGGVNTEAFF. In nucleotides, the CDR3 is TGTGCCAGCTCACCACCGACAGGGGGGGTGAACACTGAAGCTTTCTTT.

This clonotype was detected ten times or more. This sequence joins TRBV7-7 and TRBJ2-3, with TRBD2 matching over 10 bases. Germline V gene data show CDR1 as SSHAT and CDR2 as FNYEAQ (reference sequence). The CDR3 has 18 amino acids. The ends lost 1 base at V and 1 base at J; junction bases unmatched: 8. CDR3 nucleotides: TGTGCCAGCAGCTTAGAAGAGACTAGCGGGTTCTGCACAGATACGCAGTATTTT. This gives the protein CASSLEETSGFCTDTQYF.

V and J are TRBV18 and TRBJ2-1; D may match TRBD1 or TRBD2 (5 bases each). This CDR3 has 15 residues. Germline V gene sequence: CDR1 KGHSH, CDR2 LQKENI. The V end lost 3 bases, the J end lost 0 bases, and 9 bases lay between the germline ends. The CDR3 DNA sequence: TGTGCCAGCTCACCTCTCGGGGCCTCCTACAATGAGCAGTTCTTC. Residues: CASSPLGASYNEQFF.

This clonotype was counted at least ten times. V is TRBV4-2 and J is TRBJ2-1; D assignment may be TRBD1 or TRBD2 (5 bases each). Trimming took 5 bases from V and 9 from J, leaving 14 bases between them. The CDR3 consists of 13 residues. Per germline, CDR1 LGHNA and CDR2 YNFKEQ. CDR3: CASSYGERGEQFF. The CDR3 bases are TGTGCCAGCAGCTATGGCGAGAGGGGTGAGCAGTTCTTC.

This clonotype showed up many times. The chain combines TRBV2 with TRBJ2-1; no firm D call. Trimming took off 2 bases at V and 4 bases at J, with 6 bases between the two ends. Germline V gives CDR1 SNHLY, CDR2 FYNNEI. CDR3 length: 13 amino acids. The CDR3 loop reads CASSEMRYNEQFF. As DNA, the CDR3 is TGTGCCAGCAGTGAAATGCGGTACAATGAGCAGTTCTTC.

This clonotype was seen ten or more times. The chain recombines TRBV27 with TRBJ1-1; 7 bases map to TRBD1. Germline loops: CDR1 MNHEY, CDR2 SMNVEV (reference sequence). The CDR3 contains 13 residues. J gave up 1 base and V 10 bases, and 6 bases lay outside the gene matches. CDR3 nucleotides: TGTGCCACCAAGGCAGGGGGGAACACTGAAGCTTTCTTT. This gives the protein CATKAGGNTEAFF.

This rearrangement joins TRBV18 to TRBJ1-2, with a possible D match to TRBD1 (5 bases). The CDR3 covers 15 residues. The V gene's germline CDR1 is KGHSH and CDR2 LQKENI. V was clipped by 4 bases and J by 2 bases, with 14 bases between them. CDR3 in DNA: TGTGCCAGCTCACTAATACACGACAGAAACTATGGCTACACCTTC. This encodes CASSLIHDRNYGYTF.

This clonotype came up many times. The chain combines TRBV2 with TRBJ1-1, with a tentative D call TRBD1 (5 bases). V lost 8 bases and J lost 6, with 13 bases in between. Germline V CDR1 and CDR2: SNHLY, FYNNEI. The CDR3 contains 12 residues. CDR3 in amino acids: CASATRGAEAFF. CDR3 nucleotide sequence: TGTGCCAGCGCAACTCGGGGGGCTGAAGCTTTCTTT.

The chain joins TRBV2 to TRBJ2-1; 11 nucleotides align to TRBD2. Germline CDR1 SNHLY, CDR2 FYNNEI. The CDR3 is 16 residues long. Trimming took 10 bases from V and 2 from J; bases not matched to a gene: 10. In nucleotides, the CDR3 is TGTGCCACCCCCGGGACTAGCGGTCGTACCTACAATGAGCAGTTCTTC. It translates to CATPGTSGRTYNEQFF.